These T cell receptor beta chains were read from a single sample in a study of cytomegalovirus exposure and HLA in healthy donors. Profiled with immunoSEQ multiplex PCR; TCRdb holds only in-frame clones, not every one. The sample shows around 94,000 clones, approximately 66% of them seen only once. The source material was PBMCs. All receptors derive from a man younger than 40 in good health and CMV-seronegative. CDR3s include the opening cysteine and the closing phenylalanine or tryptophan. The D gene is left open where the match is weak. The size of a clone is reported for some rows only, either as once, few or many, or as a class for expanded clones.

>TRBJ1-1|TRBD1|-|TRBV23-1
TGCGCCAGCAGTCAATACAGGGGGAGAAGAACTGAAGCTTTCTTT
CASSQYRGRRTEAFF
>TRBJ2-7|TRBD1|few|TRBV7-9
TGTGCCAGCAGCACCTCAGGGGGCGGCCACGAGCAGTACTTC
CASSTSGGGHEQYF
>TRBJ2-3|TRBD1|-|TRBV7-8
TGTGCCAGCAGCTTAGGCCCCCGATTCCGACAGGGGATGAGCACAGATACGCAGTATTTT
CASSLGPRFRQGMSTDTQYF
>TRBJ2-7|-|few|TRBV4-3
TGCGCCAGCAGCCACCTGTACGAGCAGTACTTC
CASSHLYEQYF
>TRBJ2-7|-|-|TRBV19
TGTGCCAGTAGCAGGGGTGGTAGCGAGCAGTACTTC
CASSRGGSEQYF
>TRBJ2-1|-|-|TRBV7-8
TGTGCCAGCACCCATATCCCCCAGTTTCTTCATCCGTCTCTTAACGATGAGCAGTTCTTC
CASTHIPQFLHPSLNDEQFF
>TRBJ2-1|-|-|TRBV19
TGTGCCAGTAGTATAGATCGCGAAGGCGGTCAGGGGATCTTC
CASSIDREGGQGIF
>TRBJ2-2|-|-|TRBV4-1
TGCGCCAGCAGCCGCCTCCCGGGGATTACCCTAACGAACACCGGGGAGCTGTTTTTT
CASSRLPGITLTNTGELFF
>TRBJ1-2|TRBD1|-|TRBV19
TGTGCCAGTACCCTACAGGGGGCGAAAGGTTATGGCTACACCTTC
CASTLQGAKGYGYTF
>TRBJ2-7|TRBD1|-|TRBV18
TGTGCCAGCTCACCTACAGGGGGAGCCCCCTACGAGCAGTACTTC
CASSPTGGAPYEQYF
>TRBJ2-7|TRBD1|-|TRBV15
TGTGCCACCAGCAGAGATTCCAGGGGGCTCGCCATACAGTACTTC
CATSRDSRGLAIQYF
>TRBJ2-1|TRBD2|-|TRBV7-3
TGTGCCAGCAGCTTAGAAGGGGCTAGCGGGACCAATGAGCAGTTCTTC
CASSLEGASGTNEQFF
>TRBJ1-2|TRBD1|few|TRBV6-5
TGTGCCAGCAGTTACGGACAGGGGGGAGGCTACACCTTC
CASSYGQGGGYTF
>TRBJ2-3|TRBD2|-|TRBV2
TGTGCCAGCAGTGTGATACAGACTAGCGACGCAATTAGCACAGATACGCAGTATTTT
CASSVIQTSDAISTDTQYF
>TRBJ1-5|-|-|TRBV25-1
TGTGCCAGCAGTGAAGGGACAATCAATCAGCCCCAGCATTTT
CASSEGTINQPQHF
>TRBJ2-5|-|-|TRBV5-4
TGTGCCAGCAGCTTAGCGAACCAAGAGACCCAGTACTTC
CASSLANQETQYF
>TRBJ2-5|-|few|TRBV4-1
TGCGCCAGCAGCCATGGACCCGGGGGAGAGACCCAGTACTTC
CASSHGPGGETQYF
>TRBJ2-7|-|-|TRBV6-5
TGTGCCAGCAGTTACCCACCTGGGGCGTACTACGAGCAGTACTTC
CASSYPPGAYYEQYF
>TRBJ1-6|-|once|TRBV25-1
TGTGCCAGCAGTTGGGACACCCATAATTCACCCCTCCACTTT
CASSWDTHNSPLHF
>TRBJ2-3|-|-|TRBV9
TGTGCCAGCAGCGCCCATGGGGGGGCGGAGGGCACAGATACGCAGTATTTT
CASSAHGGAEGTDTQYF
>TRBJ2-3|-|few|TRBV28
TGTGCCAGCAGTTCCGGCAGGCGGAGGGCAGATACGCAGTATTTT
CASSSGRRRADTQYF
>TRBJ1-2|-|-|TRBV19
TGTGCCAGTAGCCCCAGGGAGGGTGGCTACACCTTC
CASSPREGGYTF
>TRBJ2-3|-|-|TRBV6-5
TGTGCCAGCAGTAACTCTCCGGGAAGGACAGATACGCAGTATTTT
CASSNSPGRTDTQYF
>TRBJ2-7|-|-|TRBV7-8
TGTGCCAGCAGCTTAGGTCAGGATCACCGGGAGCAGTACTTC
CASSLGQDHREQYF
>TRBJ1-2|TRBD1|-|TRBV27
TGTGCCAGCAGCTACTTAGGGGCTGACAGGGGGGCTAACTATGGCTACACCTTC
CASSYLGADRGANYGYTF
>TRBJ2-5|TRBD1|-|TRBV5-1
TGCGCCAGCAGCTTGGCCCTTGACAGGGCAAGGGAGACCCAGTACTTC
CASSLALDRARETQYF
>TRBJ1-3|TRBD1|-|TRBV15
TGTGCCACCAGCAGAGCGGGGACAGGGGCTGGAAACACCATATATTTT
CATSRAGTGAGNTIYF
>TRBJ1-2|TRBD1|-|TRBV14
TGTGCCAGCAGCCAGGCGGGACAGGGGCCCTATGGCTACACCTTC
CASSQAGQGPYGYTF
>TRBJ2-7|TRBD2|-|TRBV5-5
TGTGCCAGCAGCTTGACGTTCGGGACTAGCGGCGAGCAGTACTTC
CASSLTFGTSGEQYF
>TRBJ1-1|-|-|TRBV5-3
TGTGCCAGAAGCTCCCCAAGAAAAGGGGAGGCCCCGAATACTGAAGCTTTCTTT
CARSSPRKGEAPNTEAFF
>TRBJ1-2|-|few|TRBV11-2
TGTGCCAGCAGCTTAGATCGGGGGGGGAGGCAGCGTGGCTACACCTTC
CASSLDRGGRQRGYTF
>TRBJ1-6|TRBD1|-|TRBV9
TGTGCCAGCAGCGAGGGGGACAGGGGTTTCTCTTTCTCCTATAATTCACCCCTCCACTTT
CASSEGDRGFSFSYNSPLHF
>TRBJ1-6|-|-|TRBV7-3
TGTGCCAGCAGCTCGACAATTCCTTCACCCCTCCACTTT
CASSSTIPSPLHF
>TRBJ2-1|-|-|TRBV7-3
TGTGCCAGCAGCTTAGATGGGGGCCGAGATGAGCAGTTCTTC
CASSLDGGRDEQFF
>TRBJ2-1|-|medium-sized|TRBV6-4
TGTGCCAGCTGCCCCTCGGGGGGCTCGAATGAGCAGTTCTTC
CASCPSGGSNEQFF
>TRBJ2-1|TRBD1|-|TRBV7-9
TGTGCCAGCAGCCCGGGACAGGGGGCTTGGGATGAGCAGTTCTTC
CASSPGQGAWDEQFF
>TRBJ2-7|-|-|TRBV5-1
TGCGCCAGCAGCTTAGGCCAGGGTGGGCGCGAGCAGTACTTC
CASSLGQGGREQYF
>TRBJ2-7|TRBD1|-|TRBV6-5
TGTGCCAGCAGTTACTCCCGGACAGGGGTCGGGCAGTACTTC
CASSYSRTGVGQYF
>TRBJ1-2|-|-|TRBV6-1
TGTGCCAGCAGTGAAGGGTCGAGTAACGATGGCTACACCTTC
CASSEGSSNDGYTF
>TRBJ2-1|-|few|TRBV6-4
TGTGCCAGCAGTGACCGACTAGTTAATGAGCAGTTCTTC
CASSDRLVNEQFF
>TRBJ1-5|-|-|TRBV2
TGTGCCAGCAGTCCGACGGGAGGGGATCAGCCCCAGCATTTT
CASSPTGGDQPQHF
>TRBJ2-7|-|few|TRBV10-3
TGTGCCATCAGTGAGCCCCGGGATACTGTGGACGAGCAGTACTTC
CAISEPRDTVDEQYF
>TRBJ2-1|TRBD1|few|TRBV12-5
TGTGCTAGTGGCGAGGACAGGGGTTGGGAGGATGAGCAGTTCTTC
CASGEDRGWEDEQFF
>TRBJ1-1|TRBD1|-|TRBV5-6
TGTGCCAGCAGCTTGGCCGGGACAGGGATCACTGAAGCTTTCTTT
CASSLAGTGITEAFF
>TRBJ1-2|-|-|TRBV19
TGTGCCAGTAGTCCAAACAGGGAGAACTATGGCTACACCTTC
CASSPNRENYGYTF
>TRBJ2-2|TRBD2|-|TRBV7-8
TGTGCCAGCAGCGCCCGGGAAGCGGGACTCACCGGGGAGCTGTTTTTT
CASSAREAGLTGELFF
>TRBJ2-2|-|-|TRBV7-6
TGTGCCAGCAGCTTAGGACCCGGAGGGGCGGGGACGAACACCGGGGAGCTGTTTTTT
CASSLGPGGAGTNTGELFF
>TRBJ2-7|-|-|TRBV6-1
TGTGCCAGCAGGCCTTACAGGGAGGGCTCGTACGAGCAGTACTTC
CASRPYREGSYEQYF
>TRBJ1-1|TRBD1|-|TRBV28
TGTGCCAGCAAAGGGGGACAGATGAACACTGAAGCTTTCTTT
CASKGGQMNTEAFF
>TRBJ1-2|-|-|TRBV4-1
TGCGCCAGCAGCCAAGACCCCCCCCGAGGGGGCTACACCTTC
CASSQDPPRGGYTF
>TRBJ2-7|TRBD1|-|TRBV14
TGTGCCAGCAGCCTCCGTCCGGGACAGGGGGCCTTGGAGCAGTACTTC
CASSLRPGQGALEQYF
>TRBJ1-2|-|once|TRBV10-3
TGTGCCATCAGTGTAGTGAACCTAGCGTATGAGGGCTACACCTTC
CAISVVNLAYEGYTF
>TRBJ2-5|TRBD2|-|TRBV6-1
TGTGCCAGCAGTGACCGACTAGCGGGAGGGCCGGGCGAGACCCAGTACTTC
CASSDRLAGGPGETQYF
>TRBJ2-7|-|-|TRBV27
TGTGCCAGCAGTTCGGCTAGCAGTTCCTACGAGCAGTACTTC
CASSSASSSYEQYF
>TRBJ2-3|-|few|TRBV18
TGTGCCAGCTCACCACGGTACGGGAGCACAGATACGCAGTATTTT
CASSPRYGSTDTQYF
>TRBJ2-1|TRBD1|few|TRBV7-3
TGTGCCAGCAGCGCAGCAGGGGGTGAGCAGTTCTTC
CASSAAGGEQFF
>TRBJ2-7|TRBD1|-|TRBV9
TGTGCCAGCAGCGTCACCGCCAAGGGACAGGGTCGGGATAACTACGAGCAGTACTTC
CASSVTAKGQGRDNYEQYF
>TRBJ2-7|TRBD1|-|TRBV25-1
TGTGCCAGCACATGGACAGGGGCATACGAGCAGTACTTC
CASTWTGAYEQYF